The T cell receptor (beta chain) under discussion was sequenced for a study of T cell changes during pregnancy in multiple sclerosis. This clone occurred once. This table comes from immunoSEQ multiplex PCR, and its TCRdb copy is limited to in-frame clones, with some not included. The sample records about 98,000 clones, around 92% being singletons. The ends were cut back, 3 bases at V and 1 base at J, with 15 bases in the middle. The CDR3 is 16 residues long. The germline V gene has CDR1 LNHDA and CDR2 SQIVND (reference sequence). The chain is built from TRBV19 and TRBJ1-1; D is possibly TRBD1 (5 bases). The specimen was peripheral blood, collected after pregnancy. The source of this sequence is a female donor in good health, enrolled as a control in a pregnancy study. CDR3 sequence: CASSMRGGGGNTEAFF. The CDR3 region has the DNA TGTGCCAGTAGTATGCGGGGGGGTGGTGGGAACACTGAAGCTTTCTTT.